The 20 T cell receptor beta chains below all came from one sample that was sequenced in a study of shared clonotypes between healthy human individuals. Some clones are missing from TCRdb's copy, which holds only in-frame ones; the method was immunoSEQ multiplex PCR. The sample includes about 2.1 million clones, around 93% of them seen just once. Naive CD8 populations comprised CD45RO-negative cells positively selected for CCR7, excluding terminally differentiated effector memory CD45RA+ cells. What was sequenced was naive CD8+ T cells from PBMCs. The receptors were gathered from a man aged 18 to 30 in good health. Some clones in this sample may be carry-over from other donors' samples.

This rearrangement joins TRBV9 to TRBJ1-1; no firm D call. In germline, CDR1 is SGDLS, CDR2 YYNGEE. V was shortened by 3 bases and J by 5 bases, with 14 bases between the two germline ends. The CDR3 extends over 14 amino acids. The CDR3 protein is CASSGGGVETEAFF. The CDR3 nucleotides read TGTGCCAGCAGCGGGGGTGGGGTAGAGACTGAAGCTTTCTTT.

Comment on this clone: This same CDR3 is encoded by further DNA sequences in the sample. The J gene is TRBJ1-1, the V gene TRBV27, with D tentatively TRBD1 (6 bases). V was pared by 0 bases and J by 5 bases, with 10 bases between. CDR1 is MNHEY and CDR2 is SMNVEV in the germline V gene (reference sequence). The CDR3 runs 14 residues. CDR3 in amino acids: CASSLSRQGTEAFF. The CDR3 nucleotides read TGTGCCAGCAGTTTATCGAGGCAGGGGACTGAAGCTTTCTTT.

V gene TRBV27 combines with J gene TRBJ1-4; a weak D match, TRBD1 (5 bases). The CDR3 is 16 amino acids. Trimming removed 5 bases at V and 6 bases at J, with 19 bases between. Germline V gene lookup returns CDR1 MNHEY and CDR2 SMNVEV (reference sequence). This CDR3 is CASSPGAGEVHEKLFF. The CDR3 DNA reads as TGTGCCAGCAGTCCTGGGGCGGGGGAAGTTCATGAAAAACTGTTTTTT.

The chain recombines TRBV11-1 with TRBJ2-7; D uncertain. CDR3 length: 14 residues. The V end lost 4 bases, the J end lost 2 bases, and 12 bases lay between the germline ends. The germline V gene has CDR1 SGHAT and CDR2 FQDESV (reference sequence). CDR3 in DNA: TGTGCCAGCAGCTCCCCCCTTGTCACCTACGAGCAGTACTTC. Protein sequence: CASSSPLVTYEQYF.

The rearrangement uses TRBV9 and TRBJ1-1; TRBD1 might be the D (5 bases). V was trimmed by 4 bases and J by 6 bases, leaving 13 bases between them. CDR1 and CDR2 from the germline V gene are SGDLS and YYNGEE. The CDR3 is made up of 13 amino acids. The DNA for the CDR3 is TGTGCCAGCAGCCCAGGCGGGGGACCTGAAGCTTTCTTT. Its protein is CASSPGGGPEAFF.

CDR3 region: CASSPITIAKNIQYF. The CDR3 nucleotides are TGTGCCAGCAGCCCCATTACTATAGCCAAAAACATTCAGTACTTC. The chain uses TRBV11-2 and TRBJ2-4; D remains ambiguous. Trimming cost V 5 bases and J 0 bases, with 11 bases left between them. The CDR3 has 15 residues. The germline CDR1 and CDR2 sequences are SGHAT and FQNNGV.

The chain joins TRBV18 to TRBJ2-7; D gene ambiguous. This CDR3 is built from 14 residues. Germline values: CDR1 KGHSH, CDR2 LQKENI. Trimming stripped 0 bases from V and 2 bases from J, with 8 bases between. The CDR3: CASSPPPTPYEQYF. The CDR3 region has the DNA TGTGCCAGCTCACCACCCCCAACCCCCTACGAGCAGTACTTC.

The chain is built from TRBV29-1 and TRBJ2-3, with 9 bases aligning to TRBD2. The germline gives CDR1 SQVTM, CDR2 ANQGSEA. This CDR3 spans 18 amino acids. The junction had 20 bases not matched to a gene; V was cut back by 8 bases and J by 2 bases. The CDR3 region is CSSSRGSSGTKYTDTQYF. The CDR3 region has the DNA TGCAGCTCCTCCCGTGGGTCTAGCGGGACAAAATACACAGATACGCAGTATTTT.

This sequence joins TRBV15 and TRBJ2-7, with 7 bases identical to TRBD2. Trimming removed 0 bases from V and 3 bases from J; junction bases left unmatched: 5. The CDR3 extends over 15 amino acids. Germline-derived CDR1 and CDR2 are LNHNV and YYDKDF (reference sequence). The CDR3 region has the DNA TGTGCCACCAGCAGAGATTCTTGGGACTACTACGAGCAGTACTTC. This translates into CATSRDSWDYYEQYF. The full variable domain, its missing parts supplied by reference TRBV15 and TRBJ2-7, is DAMVIQNPRYQVTQFGKPVTLSCSQTLNHNVMYWYQQKSSQAPKLLFHYYDKDFNNEADTPDNFQSRRPNTSFCFLDIRSPGLGDTAMYLCATSRDSWDYYEQYFGPGTRLTVT.

The chain has TRBV4-1 and TRBJ1-4, with D possibly TRBD1 on 5 matching bases. CDR1 is MGHRA, CDR2 YSYEKL, per germline. V dropped 8 bases and J dropped 2 bases, with 18 bases sitting between them. CDR3 size: 16 residues. The CDR3 DNA is TGCGCCAGCCGAAAAACAGGCATACGGACTAATGAAAAACTGTTTTTT. This codes for CASRKTGIRTNEKLFF.

This sequence joins TRBV6-5 and TRBJ2-3; a weak D match, TRBD2 (5 bases). The V and J ends lost 0 bases and 6 bases respectively, with 16 bases between them. This CDR3 is 16 amino acids long. From germline, CDR1 is MNHEY and CDR2 SVGAGI. CDR3 DNA: TGTGCCAGCAGTTACTCGGGGATAGCGAGGACGGATACGCAGTATTTT. Its translation is CASSYSGIARTDTQYF.

This clone appeared once. The chain combines TRBV19 with TRBJ1-5; tentatively, D is TRBD1 (6 bases). The ends were cut back, 1 base at V and 5 bases at J, with 12 bases in the middle. Germline V lookup: CDR1 LNHDA, CDR2 SQIVND (reference sequence). The length of the CDR3 is 15 residues. CDR3 coding DNA: TGTGCCAGTAGTATAGCTCAGGGGTTGGATCAGCCCCAGCATTTT. Translating it yields CASSIAQGLDQPQHF.

The V and J genes are TRBV11-2 and TRBJ1-1; a possible D gene is TRBD1 (5 bases). CDR1 is SGHAT and CDR2 is FQNNGV in the germline V gene. CDR3 length: 16 residues. Trimming stripped 8 bases from V and 4 bases from J, with 23 bases between. This chain's CDR3 is CASSFLSAGPGTEAFF. The CDR3 coding sequence is TGTGCCAGCTCATTCCTAAGTGCGGGGCCGGGCACTGAAGCTTTCTTT.

This chain connects TRBV19 to TRBJ1-1; D remains ambiguous. V was shortened by 9 bases and J by 5 bases, with 10 bases between the two germline ends. This CDR3 spans 11 amino acids. The germline V gene has CDR1 LNHDA and CDR2 SQIVND (reference sequence). The CDR3 here is CASLAGTEAFF. The CDR3 DNA reads TGTGCCAGCCTAGCGGGGACTGAAGCTTTCTTT.

The count of this clone is one. The chain joins TRBV7-8 to TRBJ1-4; D gene unclear. The germline CDR1 and CDR2 sequences are SGHVS and FQNEAQ. V lost 4 bases and J 3 bases, leaving 12 bases between the germline ends. CDR3 length: 15 residues. The CDR3 reads CASSSPPRPNEKLFF. The CDR3 DNA reads TGTGCCAGCAGCTCACCACCCAGGCCTAATGAAAAACTGTTTTTT.

This chain uses TRBV29-1 with TRBJ2-7; D is ambiguous. V gave up 3 bases and J gave up 7 bases, with 22 bases separating them. CDR1 is SQVTM, CDR2 ANQGSEA, per germline. This CDR3 is built from 15 residues. CDR3 in amino acids: CSVELRRAARKEQYF. CDR3 sequence (DNA): TGCAGCGTTGAGCTACGCCGGGCCGCCAGGAAGGAGCAGTACTTC.

This chain joins TRBV7-2 and TRBJ2-7; D uncertain. Per germline, CDR1 SGHTA and CDR2 FQGNSA. The CDR3 spans 13 residues. Deletions cut 5 bases from V and 4 bases from J, with 12 bases between. CDR3 bases: TGTGCCAGCAGCCTAAGGTCCCAGTACGAGCAGTACTTC. This sequence encodes CASSLRSQYEQYF.

The chain recombines TRBV6-5 with TRBJ2-3; 9 bases line up with TRBD2. Germline loops: CDR1 MNHEY, CDR2 SVGAGI. The CDR3 runs to 15 residues. V gave up 6 bases and J gave up 2 bases; unmatched junction bases: 6. For the CDR3, the DNA is TGTGCCAGCAGCTTTAGCGGGAGAGACACAGATACGCAGTATTTT. As protein: CASSFSGRDTDTQYF.

In this sample, this clone turned up once. The chain recombines TRBV19 with TRBJ2-7, with a weak D call TRBD1 (6 bases). V lost 1 base, J lost 5 bases, and 15 bases lay in between. Germline-derived CDR1 and CDR2 are LNHDA and SQIVND (reference sequence). The CDR3 totals 15 residues. The CDR3 nucleotides are TGTGCCAGTAGTATAGCTAAGACAGGTCACCACGAGCAGTACTTC. It specifies CASSIAKTGHHEQYF.

In the case of this clone: The sample contains more than one DNA sequence encoding this CDR3. The chain couples TRBV29-1 to TRBJ2-6; 7 positions match TRBD2. CDR3 length: 14 amino acids. Trimming removed 3 bases from V and 2 bases from J; junction bases left unmatched: 1. Per germline, CDR1 SQVTM and CDR2 ANQGSEA. The CDR3 DNA reads TGCAGCGTTGAGGGGGGGACTGGGGCCAACGTCCTGACTTTC. It codes for CSVEGGTGANVLTF.